The source of this TCR beta chain is a study of blood T cell repertoires in COVID-19. Overall study: There were acute and convalescent COVID-19 samples, and they came from the United States, Italy and Spain. The analysed material was cDNA or gDNA that came from T cells, B-cell-depleted T cells, or PBMCs.

Authors' data handling: The authors estimated nucleated cell counts from reference gene primer amplification. Method: immunoSEQ multiplex PCR; TCRdb's copy keeps in-frame clones and lacks some. The DNA gave D and trimming, while V, J and clone size come from that table. The sample has some 150,000 clones; around four fifths are singletons. The CDR3 totals 13 residues. Looked up from germline, CDR1 is SGDLS and CDR2 is YYNGEE. Unmatched junction bases numbered 9, after V lost 4 bases and J lost 10 bases. Sequencing was performed on peripheral blood. The clonotype originates from a man aged 35 to 55 who had recovered from COVID-19. The chain couples TRBV9 to TRBJ2-3; 7 bases fit TRBD2. The CDR3 nucleotides read TGTGCCAGCAGCTCCAGCGGGAAACGGGCGCAGTATTTT. Encoded protein: CASSSSGKRAQYF.